A single sample is the source of the 4 T cell receptor beta chains below, sequenced in a study of T cell responses to AZD1222 COVID-19 vaccine. Only in-frame clones appear in the TCRdb table, and some are missing; sequencing was by immunoSEQ multiplex PCR. Among about 110,000 clones, around 90% were seen once, and the ten largest hold less than 4%. The source was peripheral blood, collected on day 0 of MenACWY control vaccination. The receptors shown here come from an adult in good health.

The chain has TRBV6-5 and TRBJ2-7; no definite D call. Germline CDR1 MNHEY, CDR2 SVGAGI. The V end lost 6 bases, the J end lost 3 bases, and 6 bases lay between the germline ends. The CDR3 contains 11 residues. This chain's CDR3 is CASSQNYEQYF. DNA of the CDR3: TGTGCCAGCAGCCAGAACTACGAGCAGTACTTC.

This chain uses TRBV10-3 with TRBJ1-6, with a weak D call TRBD1 (6 bases). Germline CDR1 ENHRY, CDR2 SYGVKD. V lost 0 bases and J 7 bases, leaving 16 bases between the germline ends. The CDR3 extends over 17 amino acids. The CDR3 coding sequence is TGTGCCATCAGTGAGTCGGGGGCGGGGGAGGTGAATTCACCCCTCCACTTT. As protein: CAISESGAGEVNSPLHF.

The rearrangement joins TRBV9 to TRBJ1-3; D gene uncertain. This CDR3 spans 17 amino acids. Germline V lookup: CDR1 SGDLS, CDR2 YYNGEE. V was trimmed by 0 bases and J by 2 bases, leaving 15 bases between them. The chain's CDR3 is CASSVEASPYPGNTIYF. The CDR3 DNA follows: TGTGCCAGCAGCGTAGAGGCCAGCCCCTACCCTGGAAACACCATATATTTT. The variable domain in full, completed from reference TRBV9 and TRBJ1-3, reads DSGVTQTPKHLITATGQRVTLRCSPRSGDLSVYWYQQSLDQGLQFLIQYYNGEERAKGNILERFSAQQFPDLHSELNLSSLELGDSALYFCASSVEASPYPGNTIYFGEGSWLTVV.

The rearrangement links TRBV5-1 to TRBJ2-7; D is possibly TRBD1 or TRBD2 (7 bases each). Per germline, CDR1 SGHRS and CDR2 YFSETQ. CDR3 length: 14 residues. Trimming left V 4 bases short and J 7 bases short, with 18 bases between. This CDR3 is CASSDPRGGQEQYF. The DNA for the CDR3 is TGCGCCAGCAGCGACCCCAGGGGGGGGCAAGAGCAGTACTTC.